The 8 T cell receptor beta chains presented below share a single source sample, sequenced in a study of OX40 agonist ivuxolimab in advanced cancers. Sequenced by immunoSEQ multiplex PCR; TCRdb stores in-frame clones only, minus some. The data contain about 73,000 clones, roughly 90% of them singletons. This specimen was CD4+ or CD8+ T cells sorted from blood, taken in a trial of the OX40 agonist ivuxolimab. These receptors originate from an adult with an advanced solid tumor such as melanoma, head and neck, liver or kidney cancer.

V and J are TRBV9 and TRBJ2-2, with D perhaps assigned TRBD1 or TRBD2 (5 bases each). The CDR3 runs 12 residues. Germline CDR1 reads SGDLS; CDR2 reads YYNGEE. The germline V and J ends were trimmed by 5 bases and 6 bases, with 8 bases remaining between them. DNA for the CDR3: TGTGCCAGCAGTGGGGGAGCCGGGGAGCTGTTTTTT. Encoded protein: CASSGGAGELFF.

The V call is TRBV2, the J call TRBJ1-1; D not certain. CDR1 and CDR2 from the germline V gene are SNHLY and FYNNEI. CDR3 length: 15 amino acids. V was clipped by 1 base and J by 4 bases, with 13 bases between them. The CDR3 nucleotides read TGTGCCAGCAGTGAAGGTGAGGGCATGGCCACTGAAGCTTTCTTT. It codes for CASSEGEGMATEAFF.

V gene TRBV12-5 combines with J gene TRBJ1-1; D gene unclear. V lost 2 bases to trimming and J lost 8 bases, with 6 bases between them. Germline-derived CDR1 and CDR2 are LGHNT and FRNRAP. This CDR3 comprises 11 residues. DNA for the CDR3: TGTGCTAGTGGTTTGATGGGGGAAGCTTTCTTT. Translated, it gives CASGLMGEAFF.

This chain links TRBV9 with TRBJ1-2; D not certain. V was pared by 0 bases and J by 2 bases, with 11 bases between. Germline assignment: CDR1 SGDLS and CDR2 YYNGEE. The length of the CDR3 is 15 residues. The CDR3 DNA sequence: TGTGCCAGCAGCGTAGGAGAGGGCCCAAACTATGGCTACACCTTC. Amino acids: CASSVGEGPNYGYTF. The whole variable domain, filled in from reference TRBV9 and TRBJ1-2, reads DSGVTQTPKHLITATGQRVTLRCSPRSGDLSVYWYQQSLDQGLQFLIQYYNGEERAKGNILERFSAQQFPDLHSELNLSSLELGDSALYFCASSVGEGPNYGYTFGSGTRLTVV.

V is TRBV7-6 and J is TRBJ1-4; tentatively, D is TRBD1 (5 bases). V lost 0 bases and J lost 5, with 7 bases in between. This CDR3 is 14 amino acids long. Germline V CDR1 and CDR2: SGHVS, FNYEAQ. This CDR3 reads CASSLAGGNEKLFF. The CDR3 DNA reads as TGTGCCAGCAGCTTAGCGGGGGGAAATGAAAAACTGTTTTTT.

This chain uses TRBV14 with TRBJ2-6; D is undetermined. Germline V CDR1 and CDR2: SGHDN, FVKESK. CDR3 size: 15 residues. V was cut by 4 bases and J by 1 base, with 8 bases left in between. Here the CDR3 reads CASSPVGSGANVLTF. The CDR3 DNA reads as TGTGCCAGCAGCCCAGTGGGGTCTGGGGCCAACGTCCTGACTTTC.

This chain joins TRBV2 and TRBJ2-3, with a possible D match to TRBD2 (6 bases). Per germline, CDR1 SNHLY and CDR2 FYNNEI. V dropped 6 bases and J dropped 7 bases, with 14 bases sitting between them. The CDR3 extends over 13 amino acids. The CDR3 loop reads CASRGTENHTQYF. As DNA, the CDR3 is TGTGCCAGCAGGGGGACTGAGAACCATACGCAGTATTTT.

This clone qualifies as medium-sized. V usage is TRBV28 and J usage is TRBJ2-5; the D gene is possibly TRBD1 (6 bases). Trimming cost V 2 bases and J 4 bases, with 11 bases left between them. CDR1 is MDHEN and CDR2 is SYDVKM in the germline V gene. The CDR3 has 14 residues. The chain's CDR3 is CASSLQGTRETQYF. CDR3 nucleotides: TGTGCCAGCAGTTTACAGGGGACGAGAGAGACCCAGTACTTC.